Listed here are 11 T cell receptor beta chains from one sample, sequenced in a study of CD8 T cells in Susac syndrome. Random hexamers primed reverse transcription of about 0.5 to 1 ug RNA. MiXCR was run by TCRdb on the immunoSEQ multiplex PCR reads, yielding one entry per CDR3 protein. The sample carries fewer than 200,000 distinct CDR3 sequences, about 91% recorded once. The material sequenced was CD4+ T cells from PBMCs. Source of these receptors: a human donor with Susac syndrome.

The chain employs TRBV11-2 and TRBJ2-7, with a tentative D call TRBD2 (6 bases). Germline CDR1 and CDR2: SGHAT and FQNNGV. CDR3 size: 14 residues. V dropped 1 base and J dropped 4 bases, with 11 bases sitting between them. The CDR3 here is CASSLAPGLYEQYF. The CDR3 region has the DNA TGTGCCAGCAGCTTAGCTCCGGGACTGTACGAGCAGTACTTC.

The count of this clonotype is one. The genes are TRBV28 and TRBJ2-1; D is unresolved. The CDR3 consists of 11 residues. V gave up 5 bases and J gave up 8 bases, with 7 bases separating them. Germline lookup yields CDR1 MDHEN and CDR2 SYDVKM. CDR3 sequence reads: CASSRHYEQFF. The CDR3 DNA reads TGTGCCAGCAGTCGTCACTATGAGCAGTTCTTC.

This sequence joins TRBV28 and TRBJ2-7, with 11 positions matching TRBD2. In germline, CDR1 is MDHEN, CDR2 SYDVKM. The ends lost 6 bases at V and 7 bases at J; junction bases unmatched: 17. The CDR3 covers 17 residues. The CDR3 spells CASSLTSGSIILGEQYF. The CDR3 DNA reads as TGTGCCAGCAGCCTTACTAGCGGGAGTATTATTCTGGGTGAGCAGTACTTC.

The chain is built from TRBV9 and TRBJ2-5; 8 bases match TRBD2. With V trimmed by 2 bases and J by 5 bases, 5 bases remained unmatched. Germline lookup yields CDR1 SGDLS and CDR2 YYNGEE. The CDR3 runs 14 residues. The CDR3 loop is CASSVRGGSETQYF. The CDR3 DNA reads as TGTGCCAGCAGCGTGCGCGGGGGGAGCGAGACCCAGTACTTC.

This chain links TRBV20-1 with TRBJ1-2; no definite D call. CDR3 length equals 12 residues. Germline V lookup: CDR1 DFQATT, CDR2 SNEGSKA (reference sequence). Trimming left V 4 bases short and J 7 bases short, with 13 bases between. As DNA, the CDR3 is TGCAGTGCTATCAGCGGACTGCCTGGCTACACCTTC. Protein product: CSAISGLPGYTF.

V usage is TRBV20-1 and J usage is TRBJ1-6, with D possibly being TRBD1 (6 bases). CDR1 and CDR2 from the germline V gene are DFQATT and SNEGSKA (reference sequence). The germline V and J ends were trimmed by 6 bases and 6 bases, with 18 bases remaining between them. The CDR3 is 15 residues long. The CDR3 loop is CSAKAVDSPNSPLHF. CDR3 DNA sequence: TGCAGTGCCAAAGCTGTGGACAGCCCTAATTCACCCCTCCACTTT.

This chain links TRBV6-1 with TRBJ2-1, with unresolved D. CDR3 length: 14 residues. V was shortened by 8 bases and J by 3 bases, with 14 bases between the two germline ends. CDR1 and CDR2 (germline): MNHNS, SASEGT. DNA of the CDR3: TGTGCCAGCTTAATGGCCGATTACTACAATGAGCAGTTCTTC. Encoded protein: CASLMADYYNEQFF.

This clonotype was counted once. The chain joins TRBV20-1 to TRBJ2-5; 7 bases map to TRBD1. CDR3 length: 12 residues. The V gene's germline CDR1 is DFQATT and CDR2 SNEGSKA (reference sequence). Trimming cost V 2 bases and J 11 bases; bases outside gene matches: 8. CDR3 loop: CSARRQGWVQYF. The CDR3 nucleotides are TGCAGTGCTAGACGACAGGGATGGGTGCAGTACTTC.

The chain combines TRBV4-2 with TRBJ2-5; 8 bases are a match to TRBD1. CDR3 length: 17 amino acids. Germline values: CDR1 LGHNA, CDR2 YNFKEQ. The J segment lost 2 bases and the V segment lost 0 bases, leaving 8 bases of the junction unmatched. CDR3 region: CASSQDGQGVGQETQYF. The CDR3 nucleotides read TGTGCCAGCAGCCAAGATGGACAGGGAGTGGGGCAAGAGACCCAGTACTTC.

This chain uses TRBV5-6 with TRBJ2-2; D not resolved. V was shortened by 3 bases and J by 4 bases, with 4 bases between the two germline ends. The germline gives CDR1 SGHDT, CDR2 YYEEEE. CDR3 length: 12 amino acids. The chain's CDR3 is CASSWGTGELFF. The CDR3 DNA follows: TGTGCCAGCAGCTGGGGCACCGGGGAGCTGTTTTTT.

The chain employs TRBV10-2 and TRBJ2-5; the match to TRBD1 covers 7 bases. Unmatched junction bases numbered 2, after V lost 4 bases and J lost 3 bases. This CDR3 is built from 13 residues. Germline V gives CDR1 WSHSY, CDR2 SAAADI. The CDR3 here is CASSGDRKETQYF. DNA of the CDR3: TGCGCCAGCAGTGGGGACAGAAAAGAGACCCAGTACTTC.